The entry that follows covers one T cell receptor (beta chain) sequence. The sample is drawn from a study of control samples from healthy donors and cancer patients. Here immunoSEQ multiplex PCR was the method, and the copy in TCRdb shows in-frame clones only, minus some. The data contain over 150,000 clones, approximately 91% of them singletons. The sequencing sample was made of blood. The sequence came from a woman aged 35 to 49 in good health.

This CDR3 is CASSLISTNNSPLHF. The DNA for the CDR3 is TGTGCCAGCAGTTTGATCAGCACCAATAATTCACCCCTCCACTTT. The chain recombines TRBV28 with TRBJ1-6; D remains ambiguous. The CDR3 runs to 15 residues. V was trimmed by 3 bases and J by 5 bases, leaving 11 bases between them. The germline gives CDR1 MDHEN, CDR2 SYDVKM.